This T cell receptor (beta chain) was sequenced for a study of shared clonotypes between healthy human individuals. The method was immunoSEQ multiplex PCR; TCRdb's version includes in-frame clones alone and lacks a portion of them. Here the sample spans fewer than 550,000 clones, approximately 79% being singletons. There are 17 residues in the CDR3. V lost 4 bases to trimming and J lost 0 bases; unmatched junction nucleotides: 9. Germline V gene data show CDR1 as LNHDA and CDR2 as SQIVND (reference sequence). The TCR was taken from a woman aged 40 to 49 in good health. Some clones in this sample may be carry-over from other donors' samples. This chain connects TRBV19 to TRBJ1-3, with 7 bases aligning to TRBD1. Sequencing was carried out using PBMCs. DNA for the CDR3: TGTGCCAGTAGTAGAGGGACAGCCCGCCGCTCTGGAAACACCATATATTTT. The encoded protein is CASSRGTARRSGNTIYF.